Sequencing of this T cell receptor (beta chain) was carried out in a study of blood T cell repertoires in COVID-19. Study at large: The origin of the acute and convalescent COVID-19 samples was the United States, Italy and Spain. T cells, B-cell-depleted T cells, or PBMCs provided the cDNA or gDNA that served as material.

The CDR3 is made up of 15 amino acids. The V segment lost 4 bases and the J segment 3 bases; nucleotides outside the gene matches: 7. The V gene's germline CDR1 is LGHNA and CDR2 YSLEER. Per the original data handling: For nucleated cells, counts were estimated from reference gene primer amplification. Repertoires were generated with immunoSEQ multiplex PCR, while TCRdb's copy carries only in-frame clones and drops some. Clonal size and the V and J genes are those of that table, whereas D and trimming came from the DNA. The table shows under 250,000 clones, with approximately 80% occurring only once.

The source material was peripheral blood. This receptor was identified in a woman in her 70s with acute or convalescent COVID-19. The chain has TRBV4-3 and TRBJ2-7; 9 nucleotides align to TRBD1. The DNA of the CDR3 is TGCGCCAGCAGCCCGGACCCGGGACAGGGCTACGAGCAGTACTTC. Its protein is CASSPDPGQGYEQYF.